A single sample is the source of the 10 T cell receptor beta chains below, sequenced in a study of blood T cell repertoires in COVID-19. Some clones are missing from TCRdb's copy, which holds only in-frame ones; the method was immunoSEQ multiplex PCR. The sample has about 100,000 clones, roughly 79% seen once. Sequencing used peripheral blood. All receptors derive from a man between 65 and 85 years old with active or convalescent COVID-19.

This chain joins TRBV28 and TRBJ1-6; the D gene is possibly TRBD1 (5 bases). CDR1 is MDHEN, CDR2 SYDVKM, per germline. CDR3 length equals 16 residues. V was cut by 8 bases and J by 4 bases, with 18 bases left in between. In nucleotides, the CDR3 is TGTGCCAGCTGGTCCCAAGAGGGGAGGTATAATTCACCCCTCCACTTT. Translating it yields CASWSQEGRYNSPLHF.

The genes are TRBV30 and TRBJ1-2, with 9 bases aligning to TRBD1. The germline gives CDR1 GTSNPN, CDR2 SVGIG (reference sequence). The CDR3 is made up of 14 amino acids. The junction had 3 bases not matched to a gene; V was cut back by 2 bases and J by 2 bases. CDR3 in DNA: TGTGCCTGGAGTACCGGGACAGGGAACTATGGCTACACCTTC. Encoded protein: CAWSTGTGNYGYTF.

The chain joins TRBV11-2 to TRBJ2-1; TRBD2 agrees at 14 bases. CDR1 and CDR2 from the germline V gene are SGHAT and FQNNGV. Unmatched junction bases numbered 9, after V lost 4 bases and J lost 4 bases. The CDR3 covers 18 residues. The CDR3 protein is CASSSGTSGSRPYNEQFF. CDR3 DNA sequence: TGTGCCAGCAGCTCTGGGACTAGCGGGAGCCGGCCGTACAATGAGCAGTTCTTC.

The chain links TRBV11-2 to TRBJ2-1, with 12 bases matching TRBD2. Trimming at V came to 1 base and at J to 6 bases, leaving 13 bases not matched to a gene. The CDR3 is 19 residues long. The germline gives CDR1 SGHAT, CDR2 FQNNGV. The CDR3 DNA sequence: TGTGCCAGCAGCTTAGGGTATGGGTCTAGCGGGAGGGCGCGCAATGAGCAGTTCTTC. It translates to CASSLGYGSSGRARNEQFF.

V and J are TRBV30 and TRBJ1-5; TRBD1 is a possible D gene (6 bases). V lost 5 bases to trimming and J lost 2 bases, with 16 bases between them. CDR1 and CDR2 (germline): GTSNPN, SVGIG (reference sequence). This CDR3 has 15 residues. The CDR3 DNA is TGTGCCTGGTGGGACAATCCGTTATGCAATCAGCCCCAGCATTTT. It is translated as CAWWDNPLCNQPQHF.

J is TRBJ2-2 and V is TRBV19; possibly TRBD1 for D (6 bases). Trimming shortened V by 8 bases and J by 5 bases, and 15 bases separated the two germline ends. This CDR3 region has 14 residues. Germline CDR1 LNHDA, CDR2 SQIVND (reference sequence). The CDR3 here is CASRPGVMTGELFF. In DNA, the CDR3 is TGTGCCAGTCGGCCAGGGGTTATGACCGGGGAGCTGTTTTTT.

The J gene is TRBJ1-5, the V gene TRBV6-2 or TRBV6-3; no clear D gene. CDR1 and CDR2 (germline): MNHEY, SVGEGT. The CDR3 loop spans 17 amino acids. V was clipped by 6 bases and J by 1 base, with 19 bases between them. CDR3 bases: TGTGCCAGCAGCGAAACGGCAGGTTTTAAAAGCAATCAGCCCCAGCATTTT. Translated: CASSETAGFKSNQPQHF.

The chain combines TRBV18 with TRBJ1-4; no definite D call. Germline V gene sequence: CDR1 KGHSH, CDR2 LQKENI. The CDR3 consists of 13 residues. Deletions cut 5 bases from V and 5 bases from J, with 9 bases between. CDR3 amino acids: CASSGGMNEKLFF. The CDR3 bases are TGTGCCAGCTCAGGAGGAATGAATGAAAAACTGTTTTTT.

V gene TRBV11-2 combines with J gene TRBJ1-1; D gene unclear. In germline, CDR1 is SGHAT, CDR2 FQNNGV. CDR3 length: 12 residues. Trimming took 1 base from V and 7 from J, leaving 7 bases between them. CDR3 sequence (DNA): TGTGCCAGCAGCTTAGTTCGGGGTGAAGCTTTCTTT. This gives the protein CASSLVRGEAFF.

This sequence joins TRBV9 and TRBJ2-7, with 8 bases lining up with TRBD1. V lost 0 bases to trimming and J lost 2 bases; unmatched junction nucleotides: 7. The CDR3 contains 16 residues. In germline, CDR1 is SGDLS, CDR2 YYNGEE. The CDR3 bases are TGTGCCAGCAGCGTAGATGGGACAGGCTTTCCCTACGAGCAGTACTTC. Its protein is CASSVDGTGFPYEQYF.